The sequence of this T cell receptor beta chain was determined in a study of monozygotic twins with cystic fibrosis (dated by TCRdb to about 2021). Some background on the complete study: Barcoded libraries were made from around 3.2 micrograms of fragmented DNA using approximately 14 PCR cycles. Data for three of the twin pairs had already been reported earlier in a different context. The cohort comprised ten female and six male twin pairs aged 2.0 to 36.4 years, median roughly 8.7 years, mostly children and adolescents. The study compared TCR beta repertoires within and between 16 monozygotic twin pairs with cystic fibrosis to assess genetic influence on V and J gene usage. On the day blood was drawn, the twins' weight-for-height and FEVPerc (FEV1 disease centile) were ranked against those of the approximately 990 cohort participants.

General conclusions and limits of the study: Simpson clonality was generally low (median around 0.009), which suggests a naive-dominated repertoire, and clonality was higher in the most severely affected patients. The cohort was small, and the number of shared CDR3s showed no association with age, concordance or disease severity. Sharing of nucleotide-identical clonotypes was significantly greater within monozygotic CF twin pairs than between unrelated CF individuals (P = 0.000026, Mann-Whitney). The greatest similarity to the co-twin was observed for V gene usage in 13 of 16 pairs and for J usage in 8 of 16 pairs, which suggested genetic constraints.

Trimming removed 3 bases from V and 0 bases from J, leaving 6 bases between the germline ends. Reading from cysteine to phenylalanine, the CDR3 counts 14 amino acids. Just CDR3 DNA is preserved here, 42 bases in frame from base 1. CDR1 and CDR2, looked up from the germline V gene, are SGHTA and FQGNSA. TCR beta CDR3 regions were amplified by multiplex PCR using the immunoSEQ immune profiling system, following the manufacturer's instructions. An Illumina NextSeq system was used for sequencing. In the authors' own workflow: The immunoSEQ Analyzer platform handled processing of the sequence data, and clonality was calculated by taking the square root of Simpson's index of productive rearrangements. V and J usage similarity was measured by Jensen-Shannon distance, and CDR3 generation probabilities were computed with OLGA. The immuneACCESS database (August 2020) and VDJdb (December 2020) were searched for shared CDR3 sequences. TCRdb mirrors the immuneACCESS table, restricted to in-frame sequences. Some clones are absent from its copies; in checked studies, under half trace to an unresolved V gene, and the reason for the others is unknown. D and trimming were read from the DNA, whereas the V and J calls and clone size are those reported in that table. This sample gives about 9,200 clones in total; approximately 99.4% of them show up just once. Of the sample, roughly 0.45% is held by the ten largest clones.

The twin pairs came from the European Cystic Fibrosis Twin and Sibling Study Cohort, a cohort that recruited patients from 170 or so CF clinics across 14 European countries. Zygosity and CFTR genotype were confirmed in-house, and zygosity was tested by multiplex PCR of nine short tandem repeat loci. Peripheral blood was taken from each twin, and clinical parameters were recorded on the day of blood sampling. Genomic DNA was isolated from peripheral blood cells with phenol/chloroform and kept in TE buffer at 4 degrees C. Remarks on this clone: Its specific antigen is unknown. Within one base of it there is no much larger clone, and no base qualities were kept.

The rearrangement combines TRBV7-2 with TRBJ1-5; the D gene is not confidently resolved. The sample consisted of blood. This receptor was taken from a man in his late teens or twenties with cystic fibrosis. Read as DNA, the sequence is TGTGCCAGCAGCTTTGGAGCTAGCAATCAGCCCCAGCATTTT. This is translated as CASSFGASNQPQHF.